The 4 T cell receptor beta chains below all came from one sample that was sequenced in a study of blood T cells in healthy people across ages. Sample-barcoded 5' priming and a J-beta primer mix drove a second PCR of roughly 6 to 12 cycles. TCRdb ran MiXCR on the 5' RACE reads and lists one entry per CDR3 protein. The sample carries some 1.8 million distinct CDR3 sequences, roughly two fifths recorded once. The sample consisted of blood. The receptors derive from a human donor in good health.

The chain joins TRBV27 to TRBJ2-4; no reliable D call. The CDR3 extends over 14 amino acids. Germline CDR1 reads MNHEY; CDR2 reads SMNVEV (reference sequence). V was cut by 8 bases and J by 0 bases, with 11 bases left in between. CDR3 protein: CASGVGLAKNIQYF. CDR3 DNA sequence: TGTGCCAGCGGCGTCGGCCTAGCCAAAAACATTCAGTACTTC.

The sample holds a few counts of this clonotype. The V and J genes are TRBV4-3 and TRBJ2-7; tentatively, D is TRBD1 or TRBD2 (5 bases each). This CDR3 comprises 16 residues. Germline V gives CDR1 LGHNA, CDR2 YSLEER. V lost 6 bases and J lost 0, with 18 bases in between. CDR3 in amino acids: CASSAGRDRSSYEQYF. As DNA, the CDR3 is TGCGCCAGCAGTGCAGGAAGGGACCGCAGCTCCTACGAGCAGTACTTC.

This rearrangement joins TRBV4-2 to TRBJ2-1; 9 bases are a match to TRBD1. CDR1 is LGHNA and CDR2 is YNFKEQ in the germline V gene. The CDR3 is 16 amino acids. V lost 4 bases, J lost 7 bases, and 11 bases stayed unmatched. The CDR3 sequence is CASSLRGRDRVNEQFF. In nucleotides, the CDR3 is TGTGCCAGCAGCCTACGAGGGAGGGACAGGGTGAATGAGCAGTTCTTC.

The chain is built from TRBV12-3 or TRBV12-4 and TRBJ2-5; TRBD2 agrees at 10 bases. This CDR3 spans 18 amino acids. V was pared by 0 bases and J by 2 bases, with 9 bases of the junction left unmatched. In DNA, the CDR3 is TGTGCCAGCAGTTTAGCGATGGGTCTAGCGGGGGCACAAGAGACCCAGTACTTC. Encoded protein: CASSLAMGLAGAQETQYF.